The 8 T cell receptor beta chains below were found in one sample sequenced in a study of STAT5B mutations in CD4+ large granular lymphocyte leukemia. The assay was immunoSEQ multiplex PCR, and TCRdb's table has in-frame clones only and misses some. The sample yields 2,500 to 3,000 clones, roughly 78% seen once. The source material was PBMCs. These receptors originate from a woman in her 70s with CD4+ T-cell large granular lymphocyte leukemia.

Written as DNA, the CDR3 is TGTGCCAGCAGCAAACACGGACAGGGCGGCGAGACCCAGTACTTC. Encoded protein: CASSKHGQGGETQYF. The chain is built from TRBV7-2 and TRBJ2-5; the match to TRBD1 covers 8 bases. Germline V gene data show CDR1 as SGHTA and CDR2 as FQGNSA. The J segment lost 5 bases and the V segment lost 5 bases, leaving 10 bases of the junction unmatched. The CDR3 runs 15 residues.

The gene calls are TRBV6-5 and TRBJ1-2, with D perhaps TRBD1 (5 bases). Trimming took 0 bases from V and 13 from J, leaving 15 bases between them. The CDR3 is 13 amino acids. From germline, CDR1 is MNHEY and CDR2 SVGAGI. The CDR3 DNA reads TGTGCCAGCAGTTACTCCCGTTGGGACCTAGGCACCTTC. It encodes CASSYSRWDLGTF.

V is TRBV4-1 and J is TRBJ1-5, with D possibly being TRBD1 (6 bases). The CDR3 is made up of 14 amino acids. Trimming removed 5 bases from V and 6 bases from J, with 14 bases in between. The germline V gene has CDR1 MGHRA and CDR2 YSYEKL. Here the CDR3 reads CASSNRDQSQPQHF. DNA for the CDR3: TGCGCCAGCAGCAACAGGGATCAAAGTCAGCCCCAGCATTTT.

The rearrangement links TRBV7-6 to TRBJ1-5; D gene unclear. Germline CDR1 reads SGHVS; CDR2 reads FNYEAQ. The CDR3 consists of 13 residues. Between the trimmed V and J ends, which lost 1 base and 4 bases, there was a span of 5 bases. The CDR3 loop reads CASSLGPNQPQHF. The DNA for the CDR3 is TGTGCCAGCAGCTTAGGCCCTAATCAGCCCCAGCATTTT.

This clone was counted once. The DNA of the CDR3 is TGCGCCAGCAGCTTGGCCACAGGGCTTCATGACAATGAGCAGTTCTTC. Its translation: CASSLATGLHDNEQFF. The rearrangement joins TRBV5-1 to TRBJ2-1; D perhaps matches TRBD1 (6 bases). The CDR3 has 16 amino acids. Trimming shortened V by 0 bases and J by 5 bases, and 15 bases separated the two germline ends. CDR1 is SGHRS and CDR2 is YFSETQ in the germline V gene.

This chain connects TRBV6-4 to TRBJ2-1, with TRBD1 identical over 7 bases. Trimming took 6 bases from V and 5 from J; bases not matched to a gene: 10. Germline CDR1 MRHNA, CDR2 SNTAGT. The CDR3 contains 15 residues. The CDR3 loop reads CASSLTGSRDNEQFF. The CDR3 DNA sequence: TGTGCCAGCAGCCTGACAGGGTCAAGAGACAATGAGCAGTTCTTC.

This sequence joins TRBV5-1 and TRBJ1-5; D is unresolved. Germline values: CDR1 SGHRS, CDR2 YFSETQ. V lost 0 bases and J lost 5, with 6 bases in between. CDR3 length: 13 amino acids. CDR3 DNA: TGCGCCAGCAGCTTGGACCCGGATCAGCCCCAGCATTTT. It encodes CASSLDPDQPQHF.

A single count supports this clone. The chain joins TRBV16 to TRBJ2-5; 7 nucleotides align to TRBD2. V shed 4 bases and J 4 bases; nucleotides not matched to a gene: 6. The germline CDR1 and CDR2 sequences are KGHSY and FQNENV. The CDR3 spans 14 residues. CDR3 region: CASSPREALETQYF. The CDR3 nucleotides are TGTGCCAGCAGCCCCCGGGAGGCCTTAGAGACCCAGTACTTC.